This record covers a single T cell receptor beta chain. Antigen specificity is unknown. Trimming took off 5 bases at V and 1 base at J, with 6 bases between the two ends. CDR3 length equals 13 residues. Germline V lookup: CDR1 MNHEY, CDR2 SVGAGI. These data originate in a study of cytomegalovirus exposure and HLA in healthy donors. Notes on the study in general: Earlier analysis yielded a pattern in which most TCR beta V segments were productive about 90% or about 30% of the time.

Primers: 60 Vbeta forward and 13 Jbeta reverse. Measured with immunoSEQ multiplex PCR; TCRdb has only the in-frame clones, and not every one. The sample shows under 200,000 clones, roughly 80% of them seen only once. This chain links TRBV6-5 with TRBJ1-3; D unresolved. The sample consisted of PBMCs. The receptor comes from a male donor in good health and CMV-seropositive. CDR3: CASSQVSGNTIYF. The CDR3 DNA sequence: TGTGCCAGCAGTCAGGTTTCTGGAAACACCATATATTTT.